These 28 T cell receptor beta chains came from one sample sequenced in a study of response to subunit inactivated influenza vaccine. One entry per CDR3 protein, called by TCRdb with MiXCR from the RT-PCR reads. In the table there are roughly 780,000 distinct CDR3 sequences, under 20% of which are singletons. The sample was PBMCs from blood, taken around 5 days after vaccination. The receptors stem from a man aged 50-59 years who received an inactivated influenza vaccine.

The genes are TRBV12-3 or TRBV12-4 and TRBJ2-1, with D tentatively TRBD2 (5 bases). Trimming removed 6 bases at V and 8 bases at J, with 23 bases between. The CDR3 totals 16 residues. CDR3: CASSRRTLMIGDEQFF. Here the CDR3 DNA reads TGTGCCAGCAGCCGCCGGACCCTGATGATCGGGGATGAGCAGTTCTTC.

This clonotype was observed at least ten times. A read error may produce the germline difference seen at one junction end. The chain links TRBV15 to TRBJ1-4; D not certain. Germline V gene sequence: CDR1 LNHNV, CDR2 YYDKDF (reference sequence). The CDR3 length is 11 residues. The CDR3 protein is CATSRDEKLFF. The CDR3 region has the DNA TGTGCCACCAGCAGAGATGAAAAGCTGTTTTTT.

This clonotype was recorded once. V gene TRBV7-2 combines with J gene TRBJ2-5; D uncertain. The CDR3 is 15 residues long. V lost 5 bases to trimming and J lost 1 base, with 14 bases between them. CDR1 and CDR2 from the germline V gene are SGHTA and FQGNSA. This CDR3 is CASSLGRVFQETQYF. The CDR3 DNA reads TGTGCCAGCAGCCTGGGCCGGGTGTTCCAAGAGACCCAGTACTTC.

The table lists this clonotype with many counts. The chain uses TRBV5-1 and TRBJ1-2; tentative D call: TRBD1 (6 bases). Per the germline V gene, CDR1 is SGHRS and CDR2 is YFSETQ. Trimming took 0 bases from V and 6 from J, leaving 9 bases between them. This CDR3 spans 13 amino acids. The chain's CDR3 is CASSLEQGHGYTF. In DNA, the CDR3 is TGCGCCAGCAGCTTGGAACAGGGCCATGGCTACACCTTC.

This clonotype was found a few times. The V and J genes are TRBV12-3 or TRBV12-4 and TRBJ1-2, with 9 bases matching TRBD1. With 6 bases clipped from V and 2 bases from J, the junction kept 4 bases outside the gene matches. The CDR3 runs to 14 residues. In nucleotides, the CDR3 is TGTGCCAGCAGCCGGGGACAGGGAAACTATGGCTACACCTTC. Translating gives CASSRGQGNYGYTF.

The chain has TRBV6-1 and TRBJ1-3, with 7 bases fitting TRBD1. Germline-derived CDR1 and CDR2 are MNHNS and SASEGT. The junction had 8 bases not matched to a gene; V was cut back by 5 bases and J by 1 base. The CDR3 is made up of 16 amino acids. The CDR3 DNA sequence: TGTGCCAGCAGTAAGACAGGGAGTAGGTCTGGAAACACCATATATTTT. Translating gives CASSKTGSRSGNTIYF.

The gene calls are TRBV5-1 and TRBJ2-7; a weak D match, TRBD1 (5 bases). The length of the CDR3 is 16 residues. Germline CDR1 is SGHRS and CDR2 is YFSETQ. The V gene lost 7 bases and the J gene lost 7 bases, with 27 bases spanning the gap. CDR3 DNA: TGCGCCAGCCGACCCCCACCAGGGCCCTACTCTTGGGAGCAGTACTTC. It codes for CASRPPPGPYSWEQYF. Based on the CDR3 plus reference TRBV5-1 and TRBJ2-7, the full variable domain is KAGVTQTPRYLIKTRGQQVTLSCSPISGHRSVSWYQQTPGQGLQFLFEYFSETQRNKGNFPGRFSGRQFSNSRSEMNVSTLELGDSALYLCASRPPPGPYSWEQYFGPGTRLTVT.

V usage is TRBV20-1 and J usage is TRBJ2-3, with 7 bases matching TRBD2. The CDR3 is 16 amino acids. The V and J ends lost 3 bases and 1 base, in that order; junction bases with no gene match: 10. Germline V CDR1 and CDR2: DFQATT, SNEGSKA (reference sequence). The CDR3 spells CSASSPSGLRTDTQYF. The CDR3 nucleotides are TGCAGTGCTAGTAGCCCTAGCGGACTGCGCACAGATACGCAGTATTTT.

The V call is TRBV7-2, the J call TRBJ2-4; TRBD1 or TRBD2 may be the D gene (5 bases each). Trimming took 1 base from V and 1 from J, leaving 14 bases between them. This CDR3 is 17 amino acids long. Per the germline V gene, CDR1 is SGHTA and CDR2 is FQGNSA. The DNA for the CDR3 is TGTGCCAGCAGCTTAGTAGGGCTGGGGACGGCCAAAAACATTCAGTACTTC. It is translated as CASSLVGLGTAKNIQYF.

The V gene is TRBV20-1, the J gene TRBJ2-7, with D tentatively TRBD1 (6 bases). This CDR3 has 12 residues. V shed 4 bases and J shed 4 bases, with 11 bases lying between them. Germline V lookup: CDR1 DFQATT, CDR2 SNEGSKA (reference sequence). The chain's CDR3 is CSATGVGYEQYF. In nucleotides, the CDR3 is TGCAGTGCTACAGGGGTAGGTTACGAGCAGTACTTC.

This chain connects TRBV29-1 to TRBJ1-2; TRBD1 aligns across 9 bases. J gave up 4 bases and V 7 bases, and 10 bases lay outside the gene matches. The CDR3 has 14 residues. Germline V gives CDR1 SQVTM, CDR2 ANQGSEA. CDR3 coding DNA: TGCAGCGGAGACACAGGGGGCGCGGGCTATGGCTACACCTTC. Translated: CSGDTGGAGYGYTF. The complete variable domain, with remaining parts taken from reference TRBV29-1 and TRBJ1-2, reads SAVISQKPSRDICQRGTSLTIQCQVDSQVTMMFWYRQQPGQSLTLIATANQGSEATYESGFVIDKFPISRPNLTFSTLTVSNMSPEDSSIYLCSGDTGGAGYGYTFGSGTRLTVV.

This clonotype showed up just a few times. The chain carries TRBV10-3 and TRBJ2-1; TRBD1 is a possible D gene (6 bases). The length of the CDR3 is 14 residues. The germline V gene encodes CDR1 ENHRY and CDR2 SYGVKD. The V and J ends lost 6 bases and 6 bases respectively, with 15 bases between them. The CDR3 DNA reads TGTGCCATCAGACAGGGTCGGGGCGGCAATGAGCAGTTCTTC. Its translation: CAIRQGRGGNEQFF.

CDR3 coding DNA: TGTGCCAGCAGCTTAGTGGATGAAAAACTGTTTTTT. This translates into CASSLVDEKLFF. J is TRBJ1-4 and V is TRBV7-2, with D unresolved. The germline V and J ends were trimmed by 1 base and 6 bases, with 3 bases remaining between them. This CDR3 comprises 12 residues. Germline-derived CDR1 and CDR2 are SGHTA and FQGNSA.

CDR3 region: CASSPWAGVNYGYTF. CDR3 sequence (DNA): TGCGCCAGCAGCCCGTGGGCAGGGGTAAACTATGGCTACACCTTC. V usage is TRBV4-3 and J usage is TRBJ1-2; TRBD1 might be the D (6 bases). Per germline, CDR1 LGHNA and CDR2 YSLEER. V shed 4 bases and J shed 2 bases, with 14 bases lying between them. There are 15 residues in the CDR3.

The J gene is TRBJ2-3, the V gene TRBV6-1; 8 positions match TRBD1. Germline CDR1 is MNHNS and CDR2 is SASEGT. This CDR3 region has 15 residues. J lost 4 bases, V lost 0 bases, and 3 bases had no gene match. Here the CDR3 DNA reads TGTGCCAGCAGTGAAGCTCAGGGGGCGGCAGATACGCAGTATTTT. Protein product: CASSEAQGAADTQYF.

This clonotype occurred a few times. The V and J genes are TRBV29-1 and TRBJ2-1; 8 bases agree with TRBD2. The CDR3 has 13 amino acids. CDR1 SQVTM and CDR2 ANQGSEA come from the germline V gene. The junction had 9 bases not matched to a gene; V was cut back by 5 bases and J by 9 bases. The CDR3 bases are TGCAGCGTTCGTTTGGGACTAGATACTGAGCAGTTCTTC. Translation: CSVRLGLDTEQFF.

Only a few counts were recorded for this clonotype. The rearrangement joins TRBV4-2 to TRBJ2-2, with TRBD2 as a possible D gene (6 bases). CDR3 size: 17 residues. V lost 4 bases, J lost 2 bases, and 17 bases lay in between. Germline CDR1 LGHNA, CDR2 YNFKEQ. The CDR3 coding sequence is TGTGCCAGCAGCCGACTTGGGACTCCCACCAACACCGGGGAGCTGTTTTTT. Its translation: CASSRLGTPTNTGELFF.

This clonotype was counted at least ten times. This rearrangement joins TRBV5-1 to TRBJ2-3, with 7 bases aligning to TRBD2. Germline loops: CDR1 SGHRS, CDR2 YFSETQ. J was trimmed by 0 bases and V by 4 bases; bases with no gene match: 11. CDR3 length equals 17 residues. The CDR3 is CASSPVRASGSTDTQYF. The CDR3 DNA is TGCGCCAGCAGCCCCGTTCGGGCTAGCGGAAGCACAGATACGCAGTATTTT.

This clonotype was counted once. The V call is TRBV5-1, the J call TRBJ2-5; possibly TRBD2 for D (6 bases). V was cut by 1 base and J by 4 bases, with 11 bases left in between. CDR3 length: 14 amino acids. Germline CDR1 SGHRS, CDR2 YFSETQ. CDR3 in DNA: TGCGCCAGCAGCTTGAGCTGGGGAGGAGAGACCCAGTACTTC. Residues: CASSLSWGGETQYF.

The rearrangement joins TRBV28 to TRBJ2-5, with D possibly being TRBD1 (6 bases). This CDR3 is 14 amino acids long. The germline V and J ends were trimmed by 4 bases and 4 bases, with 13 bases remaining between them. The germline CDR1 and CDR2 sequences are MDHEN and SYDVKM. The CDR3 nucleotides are TGTGCCAGCAGTTACCGGGACAAACCAGAGACCCAGTACTTC. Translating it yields CASSYRDKPETQYF.

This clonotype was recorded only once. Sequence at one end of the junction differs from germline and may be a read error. CDR3 sequence (DNA): TGTGCCAGCAACCCTGCTGAGCAGGTCTTC. It is translated as CASNPAEQVF. This chain links TRBV6-5 with TRBJ2-1; the D is unclear. Germline lookup yields CDR1 MNHEY and CDR2 SVGAGI. This CDR3 has 10 amino acids.

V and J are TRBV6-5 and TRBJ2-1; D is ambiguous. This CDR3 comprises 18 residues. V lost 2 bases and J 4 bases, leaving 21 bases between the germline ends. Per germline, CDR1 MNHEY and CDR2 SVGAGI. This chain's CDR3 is CASSYDLQASFLYNEQFF. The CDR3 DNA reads TGTGCCAGCAGTTACGACCTACAAGCGTCGTTCTTATACAATGAGCAGTTCTTC.

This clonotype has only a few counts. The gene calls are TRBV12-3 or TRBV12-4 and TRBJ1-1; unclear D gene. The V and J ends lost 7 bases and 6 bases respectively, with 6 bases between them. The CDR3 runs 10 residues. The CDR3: CASKGPEAFF. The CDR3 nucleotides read TGTGCCAGCAAAGGGCCTGAAGCTTTCTTT.

The CDR3 DNA reads TGTGCCAGCAGCCCTGGGACAGGGGGAGTCAAGCAGTACTTC. Protein sequence: CASSPGTGGVKQYF. The J gene is TRBJ2-7, the V gene TRBV9; 11 bases match TRBD1. Germline V gene lookup returns CDR1 SGDLS and CDR2 YYNGEE. This CDR3 region has 14 residues. Trimming cost V 4 bases and J 8 bases; bases outside gene matches: 8.

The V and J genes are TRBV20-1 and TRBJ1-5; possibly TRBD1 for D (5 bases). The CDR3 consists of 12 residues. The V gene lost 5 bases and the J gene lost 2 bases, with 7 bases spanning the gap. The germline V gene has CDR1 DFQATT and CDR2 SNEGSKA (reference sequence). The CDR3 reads CSAPGRNQPQHF. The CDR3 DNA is TGCAGTGCTCCGGGGCGCAATCAGCCCCAGCATTTT.

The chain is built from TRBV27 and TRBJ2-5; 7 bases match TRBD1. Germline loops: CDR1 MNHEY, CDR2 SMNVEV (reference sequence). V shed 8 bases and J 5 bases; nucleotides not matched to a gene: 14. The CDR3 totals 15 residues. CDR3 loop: CASGTLDRADETQYF. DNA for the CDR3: TGTGCCAGCGGAACCCTAGACAGGGCGGACGAGACCCAGTACTTC.

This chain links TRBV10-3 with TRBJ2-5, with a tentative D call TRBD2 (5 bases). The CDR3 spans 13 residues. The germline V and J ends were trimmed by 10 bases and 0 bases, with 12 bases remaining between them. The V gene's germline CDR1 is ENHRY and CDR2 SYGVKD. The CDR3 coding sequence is TGTGCCACTGCAAGGGAGTACCAAGAGACCCAGTACTTC. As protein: CATAREYQETQYF.

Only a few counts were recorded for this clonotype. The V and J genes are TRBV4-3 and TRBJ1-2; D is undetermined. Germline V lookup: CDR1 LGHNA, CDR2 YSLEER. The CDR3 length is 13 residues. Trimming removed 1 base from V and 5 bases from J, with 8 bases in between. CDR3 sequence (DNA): TGCGCCAGCAGCCAAGTCGGACTTTATGGCTACACCTTC. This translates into CASSQVGLYGYTF.